These 15 T cell receptor beta chains share one sample of origin, sequenced in a study of blood T cell repertoires in COVID-19 (dated by TCRdb to 2018 to 2020). The library was obtained by the immunoSEQ multiplex PCR assay. TCRdb took over this immuneACCESS table, retaining in-frame rearrangements with V and J assigned. Such tables are incomplete; in checked studies, under half of the missing clones stem from an unresolved V gene, and the remainder is unexplained. The sample includes approximately 200,000 clones, with roughly 82% observed a single time. 12% of the sample lies in the top ten. Sequencing was carried out using PBMCs or T cells enriched from blood (not recorded which). These TCRs come from a man between 40 and 49 years old who had recovered from COVID-19.

The rearrangement joins TRBV9 to TRBJ1-3; no reliable D call. V lost 7 bases, J lost 0 bases, and 8 bases lay in between. The germline gives CDR1 SGDLS, CDR2 YYNGEE. The CDR3 spans 13 residues. The CDR3 protein is CASGSISGNTIYF. The CDR3 DNA sequence: TGTGCCAGCGGGAGTATCTCTGGAAACACCATATATTTT.

This chain links TRBV24-1 with TRBJ2-7; TRBD2 aligns across 7 bases. The CDR3 runs to 16 residues. The ends lost 2 bases at V and 3 bases at J; junction bases unmatched: 9. Germline assignment: CDR1 KGHDR and CDR2 SFDVKD. This chain's CDR3 is CATSDSLRGGGYEQYF. CDR3 coding DNA: TGTGCCACCAGTGATTCCCTCCGCGGGGGAGGCTACGAGCAGTACTTC.

V gene TRBV2 combines with J gene TRBJ1-5; TRBD1 aligns across 9 bases. V was clipped by 2 bases and J by 7 bases; unmatched bases: 15. The CDR3 sequence is 18 residues long. In germline, CDR1 is SNHLY, CDR2 FYNNEI. CDR3 sequence (DNA): TGTGCCAGCAGTGAAAGGGGGACAGGGCCGATGAGGCCGCAGCCCCAGCATTTT. Amino acid sequence: CASSERGTGPMRPQPQHF.

This chain links TRBV7-3 with TRBJ2-5; 7 positions agree with TRBD1. This CDR3 comprises 15 residues. CDR1 and CDR2 from the germline V gene are SGHTA and FQGTGA. V trimming: 0 bases; J trimming: 6 bases; junction bases outside the gene matches: 7. The CDR3 DNA sequence: TGTGCCAGCAGCTTAACAGGGGGCGAGGAGAAGACCCAGTACTTC. Protein sequence: CASSLTGGEEKTQYF.

The V call is TRBV12-3 or TRBV12-4, the J call TRBJ2-5; TRBD1 is a possible D gene (7 bases). This CDR3 has 13 residues. The V and J ends lost 2 bases and 4 bases respectively, with 8 bases between them. The CDR3, as DNA: TGTGCCAGCAGTTTACAGGGGGGAGAGACCCAGTACTTC. Encoded protein: CASSLQGGETQYF.

This sequence joins TRBV7-9 and TRBJ1-4, with D unresolved. Germline assignment: CDR1 SEHNR and CDR2 FQNEAQ (reference sequence). V was pared by 5 bases and J by 6 bases, with 13 bases between. This CDR3 contains 14 residues. CDR3 protein: CASSLRERDEKLFF. CDR3 bases: TGTGCCAGCAGCCTTCGGGAGAGAGATGAAAAACTGTTTTTT.

This rearrangement joins TRBV7-8 to TRBJ1-6; 8 bases align to TRBD1. Germline-derived CDR1 and CDR2 are SGHVS and FQNEAQ. The CDR3 length is 14 residues. Losses at the gene ends were 6 bases for V and 6 bases for J; bases not matched to a gene: 4. CDR3 DNA sequence: TGTGCCAGCAGGTCCGACAGGGGTAATTCACCCCTCCACTTT. Encoded protein: CASRSDRGNSPLHF.

This clone was seen a handful of times. The gene calls are TRBV7-9 and TRBJ1-2; tentatively, D is TRBD1 (5 bases). Trimming pared 5 bases from V and 8 bases from J, leaving 12 bases between. The CDR3 is 12 residues long. The V gene's germline CDR1 is SEHNR and CDR2 FQNEAQ (reference sequence). The CDR3 region has the DNA TGTGCCAGCAGCCCTCAGGGTTACGGCTACACCTTC. This sequence encodes CASSPQGYGYTF.

V and J are TRBV18 and TRBJ1-5; 7 bases map to TRBD1. V was clipped by 3 bases and J by 2 bases; unmatched bases: 7. The CDR3 spans 16 residues. Germline values: CDR1 KGHSH, CDR2 LQKENI. The CDR3 bases are TGTGCCAGCTCACCGACACAAGGGGGCGGCAATCAGCCCCAGCATTTT. This sequence encodes CASSPTQGGGNQPQHF.

The chain joins TRBV2 to TRBJ1-2; weak D call: TRBD1 (5 bases). CDR1 SNHLY and CDR2 FYNNEI come from the germline V gene. V was pared by 10 bases and J by 2 bases, with 17 bases between. This CDR3 spans 14 amino acids. The chain's CDR3 is CATLRGVANYGYTF. The CDR3 DNA is TGTGCCACCCTCCGGGGGGTAGCAAACTATGGCTACACCTTC.

This clone was observed many times. V gene TRBV19 combines with J gene TRBJ2-7, with D unresolved. The germline gives CDR1 LNHDA, CDR2 SQIVND (reference sequence). The CDR3 is 14 amino acids. The ends were cut back, 1 base at V and 3 bases at J, with 10 bases in the middle. Here the CDR3 DNA reads TGTGCCAGTAGTATAGGTTCCCCTTACTACGAGCAGTACTTC. Amino acids: CASSIGSPYYEQYF.

This clone occurred once. The chain employs TRBV11-2 and TRBJ1-2; D is possibly TRBD1 (5 bases). CDR1 SGHAT and CDR2 FQNNGV come from the germline V gene. The CDR3 extends over 15 amino acids. Trimming removed 3 bases from V and 8 bases from J, with 19 bases in between. Here the CDR3 DNA reads TGTGCCAGCAGCTTCACTCGGGGGGACGTCCGGGGCTACACCTTC. It codes for CASSFTRGDVRGYTF.

The chain joins TRBV9 to TRBJ1-6; 10 nucleotides match TRBD1. This CDR3 is 15 amino acids long. The ends lost 3 bases at V and 8 bases at J; junction bases unmatched: 5. Germline V CDR1 and CDR2: SGDLS, YYNGEE. CDR3 sequence reads: CASSADRGRYSPLHF. CDR3 nucleotide sequence: TGTGCCAGCAGCGCTGACAGGGGGCGGTATTCACCCCTCCACTTT.

A single count supports this clone. The J gene is TRBJ1-6, the V gene TRBV25-1, with 10 bases matching TRBD1. The CDR3 has 15 residues. With 7 bases clipped from V and 10 bases from J, the junction kept 10 bases outside the gene matches. Germline values: CDR1 MGHDK, CDR2 SYGVNS. CDR3 sequence (DNA): TGTGCCAGCACGGGGGAGAGGACAGGGGGATCACCCCTCCACTTT. Translation gives CASTGERTGGSPLHF.

This CDR3 is CASSQLASSSGANVLTF. CDR3 nucleotide sequence: TGTGCCAGCAGCCAGCTAGCTTCAAGCTCTGGGGCCAACGTCCTGACTTTC. V gene TRBV4-2 combines with J gene TRBJ2-6, with a weak D call TRBD2 (5 bases). CDR3 size: 17 residues. V gave up 3 bases and J gave up 0 bases, with 12 bases separating them. Germline loops: CDR1 LGHNA, CDR2 YNFKEQ.